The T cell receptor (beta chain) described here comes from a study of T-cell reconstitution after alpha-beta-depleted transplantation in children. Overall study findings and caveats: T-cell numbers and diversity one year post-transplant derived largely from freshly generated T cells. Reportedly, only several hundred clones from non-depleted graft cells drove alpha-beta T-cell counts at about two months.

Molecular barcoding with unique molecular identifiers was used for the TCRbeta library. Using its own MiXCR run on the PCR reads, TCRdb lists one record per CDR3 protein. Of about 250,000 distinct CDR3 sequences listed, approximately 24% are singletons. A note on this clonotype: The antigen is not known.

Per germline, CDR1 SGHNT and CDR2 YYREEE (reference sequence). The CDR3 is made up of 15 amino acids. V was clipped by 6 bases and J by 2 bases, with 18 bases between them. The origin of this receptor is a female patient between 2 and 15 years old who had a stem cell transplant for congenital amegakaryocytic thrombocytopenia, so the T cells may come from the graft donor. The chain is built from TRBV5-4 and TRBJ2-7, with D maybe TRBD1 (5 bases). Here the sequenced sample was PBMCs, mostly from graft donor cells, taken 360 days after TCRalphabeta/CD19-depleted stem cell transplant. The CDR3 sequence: CASNPSRQLPYEQYF. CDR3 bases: TGTGCCAGCAACCCTTCCAGACAGTTACCCTACGAGCAGTACTTC.